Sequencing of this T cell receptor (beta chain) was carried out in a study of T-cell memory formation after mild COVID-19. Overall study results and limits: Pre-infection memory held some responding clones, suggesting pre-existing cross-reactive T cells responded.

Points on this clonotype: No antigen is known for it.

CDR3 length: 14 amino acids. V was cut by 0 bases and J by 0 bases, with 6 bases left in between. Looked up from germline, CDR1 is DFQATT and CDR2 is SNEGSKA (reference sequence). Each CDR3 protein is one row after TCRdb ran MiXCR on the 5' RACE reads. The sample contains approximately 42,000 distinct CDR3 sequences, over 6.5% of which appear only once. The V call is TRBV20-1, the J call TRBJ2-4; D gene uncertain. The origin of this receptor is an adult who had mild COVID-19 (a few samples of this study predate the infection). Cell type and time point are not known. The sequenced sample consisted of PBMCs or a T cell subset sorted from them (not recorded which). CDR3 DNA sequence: TGCAGTGCTAGAGAGGGTTTAGCCAAAAACATTCAGTACTTC. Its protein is CSAREGLAKNIQYF.